The T cell receptor beta chain under discussion was sequenced for a study of T cell repertoires in cytomegalovirus infection. The CDR3 runs to 17 residues. Per germline, CDR1 LNHDA and CDR2 SQIVND (reference sequence). V gave up 1 base and J gave up 3 bases; unmatched junction bases: 6. As for this clonotype: What it binds is unknown.

TCRdb itself ran the reads through MiXCR, one entry per CDR3 protein. This sample has 700,000 to 850,000 distinct CDR3 sequences, with about 30% found just once. The V call is TRBV19, the J call TRBJ2-1, with 10 nucleotides matching TRBD1. This receptor was taken from a human donor in good health (CMV status not recorded). Some clones in this sample may be carry-over from other donors' samples. Specimen: cultured CD8+ T cells from PBMCs, collected from culture after CMV antigen stimulation. The CDR3 nucleotides read TGTGCCAGTAGTATAGTAGGAGGGGACAGGGGCTACAATGAGCAGTTCTTC. It translates to CASSIVGGDRGYNEQFF.